This T cell receptor (beta chain) was obtained from a study of shared clonotypes between healthy human individuals. Study-wide context: Donors consisted of a couple of women and a few men between 18 and 49.

On this clone: Antigen unknown.

It was at deep level that the assay was run. Every subset's genomic DNA went evenly onto several immunoSEQ plates. Using immunoSEQ multiplex PCR, the repertoire was profiled, and TCRdb retains in-frame clones only, with some absent. The sample yields some 1 million clones, about 77% seen once. Study observations and caveats: Sampling covered nothing but blood. Tissue TCR repertoires likely differ from those found in blood.

Germline V gives CDR1 SGHTA, CDR2 FQGNSA. The CDR3 loop spans 15 amino acids. The V and J ends lost 2 bases and 7 bases, in that order; junction bases with no gene match: 4. V is TRBV7-2 and J is TRBJ1-6; TRBD1 aligns across 8 bases. What was sequenced was memory CD4+ T cells sorted from blood. Subset noted: CD45RA-negative fraction. This clonotype originated in a man between 18 and 29 years old in good health. CDR3 loop: CASSLQGAQNSPLHF. As DNA, the CDR3 is TGTGCCAGCAGCTTACAGGGGGCGCAGAATTCACCCCTCCACTTT.